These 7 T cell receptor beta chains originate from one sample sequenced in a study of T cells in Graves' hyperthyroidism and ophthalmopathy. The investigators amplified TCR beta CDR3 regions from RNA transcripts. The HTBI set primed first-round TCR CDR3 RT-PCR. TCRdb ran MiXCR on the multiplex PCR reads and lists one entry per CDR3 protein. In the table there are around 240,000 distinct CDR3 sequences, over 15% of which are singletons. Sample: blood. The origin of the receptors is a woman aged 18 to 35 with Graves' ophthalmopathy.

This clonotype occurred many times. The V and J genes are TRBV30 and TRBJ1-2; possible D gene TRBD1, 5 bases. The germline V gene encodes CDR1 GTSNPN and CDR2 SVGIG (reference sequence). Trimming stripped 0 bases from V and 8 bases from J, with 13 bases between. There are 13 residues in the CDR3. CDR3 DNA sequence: TGTGCCTGGAGTGTGGGGACCGGCGGGGGCTACACCTTC. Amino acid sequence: CAWSVGTGGGYTF.

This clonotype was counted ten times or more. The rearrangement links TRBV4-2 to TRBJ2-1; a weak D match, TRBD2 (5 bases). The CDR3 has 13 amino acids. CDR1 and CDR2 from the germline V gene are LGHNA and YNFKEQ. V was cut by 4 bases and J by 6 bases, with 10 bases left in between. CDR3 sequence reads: CASSPTRGNEQFF. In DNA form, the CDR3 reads TGTGCCAGCAGCCCCACTAGAGGCAATGAGCAGTTCTTC.

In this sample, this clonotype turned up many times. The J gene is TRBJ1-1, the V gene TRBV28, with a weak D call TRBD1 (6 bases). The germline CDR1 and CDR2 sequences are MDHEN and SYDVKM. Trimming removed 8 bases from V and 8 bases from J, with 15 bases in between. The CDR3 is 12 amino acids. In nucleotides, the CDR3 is TGTGCCAGCGGAAGGGGTGGGACAGAAGCTTTCTTT. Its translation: CASGRGGTEAFF. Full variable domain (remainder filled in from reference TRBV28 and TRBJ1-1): DVKVTQSSRYLVKRTGEKVFLECVQDMDHENMFWYRQDPGLGLRLIYFSYDVKMKEKGDIPEGYSVSREKKERFSLILESASTNQTSMYLCASGRGGTEAFFGQGTRLTVV.

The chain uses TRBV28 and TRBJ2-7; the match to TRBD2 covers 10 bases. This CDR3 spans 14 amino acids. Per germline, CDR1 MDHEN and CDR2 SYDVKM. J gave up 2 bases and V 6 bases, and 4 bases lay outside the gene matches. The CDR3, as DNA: TGTGCCAGCAGGCGGACTAGCGGAGCCTACGAGCAGTACTTC. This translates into CASRRTSGAYEQYF.

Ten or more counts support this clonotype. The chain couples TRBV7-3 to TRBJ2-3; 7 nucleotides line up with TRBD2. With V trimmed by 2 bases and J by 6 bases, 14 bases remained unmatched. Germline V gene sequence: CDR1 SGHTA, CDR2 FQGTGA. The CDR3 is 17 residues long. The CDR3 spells CASSLEGPTSLTDTQYF. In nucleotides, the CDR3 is TGTGCCAGCAGCTTAGAGGGCCCGACTAGCCTGACGGATACGCAGTATTTT.

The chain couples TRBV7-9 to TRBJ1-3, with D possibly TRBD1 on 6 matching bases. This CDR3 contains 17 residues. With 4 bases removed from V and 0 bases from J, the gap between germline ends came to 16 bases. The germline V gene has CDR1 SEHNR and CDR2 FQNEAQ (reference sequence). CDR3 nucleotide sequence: TGTGCCAGCAGCTCCAACAGGGATACTTACTCTGGAAACACCATATATTTT. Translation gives CASSSNRDTYSGNTIYF.

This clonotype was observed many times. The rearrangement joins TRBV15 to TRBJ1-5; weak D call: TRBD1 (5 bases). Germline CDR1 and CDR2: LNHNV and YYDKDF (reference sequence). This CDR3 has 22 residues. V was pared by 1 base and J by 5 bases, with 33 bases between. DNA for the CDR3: TGTGCCACCAGCAGAGGTAGTTCTTGGGACCCTACCGCCCATAGGTTTTATCAGCCCCAGCATTTT. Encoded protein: CATSRGSSWDPTAHRFYQPQHF.